The clone carrying this T cell receptor (beta chain) was seen a few times. This sample stems from a study of blood T cell repertoires in COVID-19. Across the study: T cells, B-cell-depleted T cells, or PBMCs supplied cDNA or gDNA.

The method was immunoSEQ multiplex PCR; TCRdb's version includes in-frame clones alone and lacks a portion of them. This table has 230,000 or so clones, around 90% appearing once. This CDR3 is built from 16 residues. J lost 0 bases, V lost 5 bases, and 6 bases had no gene match. CDR1 is MNHEY, CDR2 SVGEGT, per germline. The clonotype was recovered from a woman in her sixties or seventies with COVID-19, enrolled during active disease. Sequencing was done on a sample of peripheral blood. The J gene is TRBJ1-2, the V gene TRBV6-2 or TRBV6-3; TRBD1 matches 10 bases. In DNA, the CDR3 is TGTGCCAGCAGTCCCCGGACAGGGGGGCCTAACTATGGCTACACCTTC. Translating it yields CASSPRTGGPNYGYTF.